This is a list of T cell receptor beta chains from one sample in a study of OX40 agonist ivuxolimab in advanced cancers. Some clones are missing from TCRdb's copy, which holds only in-frame ones; the method was immunoSEQ multiplex PCR. The sample shows roughly 110,000 clones, approximately 90% of them seen only once. The source material was CD4+ or CD8+ T cells sorted from blood, sampled in a trial of the OX40 agonist ivuxolimab. These receptors originate from an adult with an advanced solid tumor such as melanoma, head and neck, liver or kidney cancer. Each CDR3 is given with its conserved first and last residue. D genes are given only for firm matches. Where a row states a size, it is once, few, many or the class of an expanded clone; other rows omit it.

v_call	j_call	d_call	clone_size	cdr3_nt	cdr3_aa
TRBV28	TRBJ1-2	TRBD1	NA	TGTGCCAGCAGCCTGCCCGGGACAGTCTATGGCTACACCTTC	CASSLPGTVYGYTF
TRBV5-1	TRBJ2-5	NA	NA	TGCGCCAGCACCCTAGGGGGGAATCAAGAGACCCAGTACTTC	CASTLGGNQETQYF
TRBV7-2	TRBJ2-2	NA	NA	TGTGCCAGCAGCTTCCAGGTGCACACCGGGGAGCTGTTTTTT	CASSFQVHTGELFF
TRBV28	TRBJ1-1	NA	once	TGTGCCAGCAGTCGGACAATTGAAGCTTTCTTT	CASSRTIEAFF
TRBV11-2	TRBJ2-1	NA	NA	TGTGCCAGCACCGGGGGCAATGAGCAGTTCTTC	CASTGGNEQFF
TRBV27	TRBJ2-7	NA	once	TGTGCCAGCAGTTTAAGTCGAGACTACGAGCAGTACTTC	CASSLSRDYEQYF
TRBV27	TRBJ2-7	NA	NA	TGTGCCAGCAGTGATACAGGTTCGAGCTCCTACGAGCAGTACTTC	CASSDTGSSSYEQYF
TRBV9	TRBJ2-7	NA	NA	TGTGCCAGCAGCGTTTTGCCCGGGACCCCAAACGAGCAGTACTTC	CASSVLPGTPNEQYF
TRBV27	TRBJ2-7	TRBD2	NA	TGTGCCAGCAGTAACAAGGGACTAGGAGAGGAGCAGTACTTC	CASSNKGLGEEQYF
TRBV29-1	TRBJ1-3	NA	NA	TGCAGCGTTGATCCAGGGGGAAACACCATATATTTT	CSVDPGGNTIYF
TRBV7-3	TRBJ2-2	NA	few	TGTGCCAGCAGCTTAACCAGCTACACCGGGGAGCTGTTTTTT	CASSLTSYTGELFF
TRBV5-1	TRBJ2-5	NA	NA	TGCGCCAGCAGCCCGCCCCCACAAGAGACCCAGTACTTC	CASSPPPQETQYF
TRBV29-1	TRBJ2-1	TRBD1	NA	TGCAGCGTTGAAGATCAGGGACAGGGGTTTGGCAATGAGCAGTTCTTC	CSVEDQGQGFGNEQFF
TRBV25-1	TRBJ2-1	TRBD2	NA	TGTGCCAGCAGTGAAGCGGGAGGGAATATCAATGAGCAGTTCTTC	CASSEAGGNINEQFF
TRBV18	TRBJ1-1	NA	NA	TGTGCCAGCTCACCACCCTCGTTATCCACTGAAGCTTTCTTT	CASSPPSLSTEAFF
TRBV7-3	TRBJ2-2	NA	NA	TGTGCCAGCAGCTTAAGCTCCGGACAGTCCGGGGAGCTGTTTTTT	CASSLSSGQSGELFF
TRBV7-3	TRBJ1-1	TRBD1	few	TGTGCCAGCAGCGACGGGACAGGGGATTTACCTTTCTTT	CASSDGTGDLPFF
TRBV4-1	TRBJ2-3	NA	NA	TGCGCCAGCAGCCAGACCCTTCCAGCGACAGACACAGATACGCAGTATTTT	CASSQTLPATDTDTQYF
TRBV28	TRBJ2-3	TRBD2	once	TGTGCCAGCAGTTTAAACCTAGCGAATGGGGGGGACCCAGATACGCAGTATTTT	CASSLNLANGGDPDTQYF
TRBV5-1	TRBJ2-1	TRBD2	once	TGCGCCAGCAGCTTGGCTAGCGGTGGCAATGAGCAGTTCTTC	CASSLASGGNEQFF
TRBV10-3	TRBJ2-2	TRBD2	NA	TGTGCCATCAGTGAGGGGTCTAGCGGGGGCACCGGGGAGCTGTTTTTT	CAISEGSSGGTGELFF
TRBV28	TRBJ2-7	TRBD2	NA	TGTGCCAGCAGTGGAGGGACTAGCGGAAGCTACGAGCAGTACTTC	CASSGGTSGSYEQYF
TRBV27	TRBJ2-1	TRBD2	NA	TGTGCCAGCAGTGCCGGACTAGCGGGAGCTATACGCAACAATGAGCAGTTCTTC	CASSAGLAGAIRNNEQFF
TRBV18	TRBJ2-5	TRBD2	NA	TGTGCCAGCTCCCGCGGACTAGCGGGATTCGGTGAGACCCAGTACTTC	CASSRGLAGFGETQYF
TRBV27	TRBJ2-5	NA	NA	TGTGCCAGCAGTAACGACCAAGAGACCCAGTACTTC	CASSNDQETQYF
TRBV20-1	TRBJ2-5	NA	NA	TGCAGTGCTATAGGAGAGACCCAGTACTTC	CSAIGETQYF